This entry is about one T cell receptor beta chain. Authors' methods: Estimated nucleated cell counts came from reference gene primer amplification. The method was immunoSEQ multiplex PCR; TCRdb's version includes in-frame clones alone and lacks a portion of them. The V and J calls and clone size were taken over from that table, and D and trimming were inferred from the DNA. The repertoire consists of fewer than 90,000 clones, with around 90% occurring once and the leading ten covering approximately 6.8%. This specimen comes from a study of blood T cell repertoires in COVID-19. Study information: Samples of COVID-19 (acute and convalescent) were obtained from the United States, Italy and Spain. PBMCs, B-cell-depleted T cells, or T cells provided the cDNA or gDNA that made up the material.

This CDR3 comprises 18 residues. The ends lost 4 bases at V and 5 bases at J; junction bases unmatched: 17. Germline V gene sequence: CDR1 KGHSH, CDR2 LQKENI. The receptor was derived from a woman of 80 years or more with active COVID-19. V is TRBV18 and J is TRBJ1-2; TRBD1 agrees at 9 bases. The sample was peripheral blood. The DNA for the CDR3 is TGTGCCAGCTCACAAGCGACAGGGGGGGTGTATTCCGGTTATGGCTACACCTTC. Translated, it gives CASSQATGGVYSGYGYTF.